The 2 T cell receptor beta chains presented below share a single source sample, sequenced in a study of shared clonotypes between healthy human individuals. The repertoire was sequenced with immunoSEQ multiplex PCR; TCRdb's copy has only in-frame clones and lacks some. This sample has over a million clones; around three quarters occur once, and the top ten carry 0.5% to 0.65%. The sequencing sample was made of memory CD4+ T cells from PBMCs. The subset here: CD45RA-negative fraction. Receptors originate from a man between 18 and 35 years old in good health. Some clones in this sample may be carry-over from other donors' samples.

This rearrangement joins TRBV18 to TRBJ2-7; 9 nucleotides agree with TRBD2. The CDR3 contains 17 residues. CDR1 KGHSH and CDR2 LQKENI come from the germline V gene. V dropped 1 base and J dropped 2; count of bases not matched to a gene: 9. CDR3 loop: CASSPRVAGVSPYEQYF. The CDR3 coding sequence is TGTGCCAGCTCACCACGTGTAGCGGGGGTTTCCCCCTACGAGCAGTACTTC. The variable domain in full, completed from reference TRBV18 and TRBJ2-7, reads NAGVMQNPRHLVRRRGQEARLRCSPMKGHSHVYWYRQLPEEGLKFMVYLQKENIIDESGMPKERFSAEFPKEGPSILRIQQVVRGDSAAYFCASSPRVAGVSPYEQYFGPGTRLTVT.

The V call is TRBV2, the J call TRBJ1-3; D is ambiguous. With 4 bases removed from V and 3 bases from J, the gap between germline ends came to 7 bases. The CDR3 runs to 13 residues. CDR1 SNHLY and CDR2 FYNNEI come from the germline V gene. CDR3 coding DNA: TGTGCCAGCAGTGGGGGTGGTGGAAACACCATATATTTT. This translates into CASSGGGGNTIYF.